The present T cell receptor (beta chain) was sequenced within a study of control samples from healthy donors and cancer patients. The CDR3 is 14 amino acids. From germline, CDR1 is GTSNPN and CDR2 SVGIG (reference sequence). Trimming took off 1 base at V and 6 bases at J, with 15 bases between the two ends. Measured with immunoSEQ multiplex PCR; TCRdb has only the in-frame clones, and not every one. The sample yields about 190,000 clones, about nine tenths seen once. This receptor was taken from a man aged 25-40 years in good health. The genes are TRBV30 and TRBJ1-2, with D perhaps matching TRBD1 (6 bases). The material sequenced was blood. CDR3 in amino acids: CAWSAQLDSNGYTF. The CDR3 DNA reads as TGTGCCTGGAGTGCCCAGCTGGACAGCAATGGCTACACCTTC.